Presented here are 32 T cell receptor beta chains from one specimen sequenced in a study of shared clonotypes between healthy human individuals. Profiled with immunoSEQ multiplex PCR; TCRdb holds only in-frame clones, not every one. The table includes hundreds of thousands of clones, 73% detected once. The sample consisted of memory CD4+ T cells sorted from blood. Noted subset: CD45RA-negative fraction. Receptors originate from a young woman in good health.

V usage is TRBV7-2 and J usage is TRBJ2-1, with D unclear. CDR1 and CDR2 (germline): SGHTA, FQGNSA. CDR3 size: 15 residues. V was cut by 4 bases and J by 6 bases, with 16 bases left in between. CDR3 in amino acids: CASSSAGYWGNEQFF. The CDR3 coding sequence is TGTGCCAGCAGCTCCGCTGGATACTGGGGCAATGAGCAGTTCTTC.

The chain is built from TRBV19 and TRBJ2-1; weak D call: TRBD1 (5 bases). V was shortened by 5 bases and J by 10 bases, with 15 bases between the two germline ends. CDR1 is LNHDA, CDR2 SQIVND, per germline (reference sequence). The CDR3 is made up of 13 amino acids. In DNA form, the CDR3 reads TGTGCCAGTAGTTCCCATGGTGGGGCCGAGCAGTTCTTC. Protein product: CASSSHGGAEQFF.

For the CDR3, the DNA is TGTGCCAGTAGTATGGACAGGAGGAACACTGAAGCTTTCTTT. Protein product: CASSMDRRNTEAFF. The chain joins TRBV19 to TRBJ1-1; 7 bases align to TRBD1. From germline, CDR1 is LNHDA and CDR2 SQIVND (reference sequence). The junction had 2 bases not matched to a gene; V was cut back by 3 bases and J by 1 base. The CDR3 has 14 amino acids.

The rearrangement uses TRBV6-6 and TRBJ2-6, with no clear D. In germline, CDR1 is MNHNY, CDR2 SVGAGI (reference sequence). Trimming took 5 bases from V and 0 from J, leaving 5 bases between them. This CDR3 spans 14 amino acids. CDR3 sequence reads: CASSPTSGANVLTF. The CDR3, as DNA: TGTGCCAGCAGTCCAACCTCTGGGGCCAACGTCCTGACTTTC.

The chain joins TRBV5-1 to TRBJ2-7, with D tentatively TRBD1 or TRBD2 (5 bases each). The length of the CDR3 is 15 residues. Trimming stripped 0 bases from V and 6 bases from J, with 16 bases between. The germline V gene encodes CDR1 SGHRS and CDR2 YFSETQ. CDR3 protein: CASSLDRPTGREQYF. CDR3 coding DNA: TGCGCCAGCAGCTTGGATAGACCGACGGGGCGCGAGCAGTACTTC.

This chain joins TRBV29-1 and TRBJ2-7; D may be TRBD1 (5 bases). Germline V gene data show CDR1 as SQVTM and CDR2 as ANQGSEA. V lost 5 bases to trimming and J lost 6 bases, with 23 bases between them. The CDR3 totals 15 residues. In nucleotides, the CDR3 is TGCAGCGTTCAGAAGGAACCAGACAGCGCCTCCGAGCAGTACTTC. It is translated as CSVQKEPDSASEQYF.

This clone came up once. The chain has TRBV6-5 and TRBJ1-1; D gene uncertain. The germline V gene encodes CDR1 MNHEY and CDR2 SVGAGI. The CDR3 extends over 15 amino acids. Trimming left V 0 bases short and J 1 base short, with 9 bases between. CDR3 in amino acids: CASSYSNVGNTEAFF. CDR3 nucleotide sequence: TGTGCCAGCAGTTACTCTAATGTGGGGAACACTGAAGCTTTCTTT.

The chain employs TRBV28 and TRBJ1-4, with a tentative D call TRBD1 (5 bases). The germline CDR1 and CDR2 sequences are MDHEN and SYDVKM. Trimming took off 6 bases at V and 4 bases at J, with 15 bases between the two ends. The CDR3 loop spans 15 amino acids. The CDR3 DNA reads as TGTGCCAGCAGCTCCCTCGGGGGAATTAATGAAAAACTGTTTTTT. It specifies CASSSLGGINEKLFF.

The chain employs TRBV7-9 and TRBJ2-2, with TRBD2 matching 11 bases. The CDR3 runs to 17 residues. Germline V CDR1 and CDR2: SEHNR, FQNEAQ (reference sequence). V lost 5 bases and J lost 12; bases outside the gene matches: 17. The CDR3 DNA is TGTGCCAGCAGCACTAGCGGGAGTTACGCGAACACTTGGCAGCTGTTTTTT. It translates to CASSTSGSYANTWQLFF.

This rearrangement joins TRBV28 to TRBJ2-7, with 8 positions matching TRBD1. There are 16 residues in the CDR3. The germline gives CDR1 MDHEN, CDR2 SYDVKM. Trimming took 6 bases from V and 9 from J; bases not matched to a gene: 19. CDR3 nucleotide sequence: TGTGCCAGCAGCCCTTCCTCCGGGACAGGAATCGACGGGCAGTACTTC. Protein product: CASSPSSGTGIDGQYF.

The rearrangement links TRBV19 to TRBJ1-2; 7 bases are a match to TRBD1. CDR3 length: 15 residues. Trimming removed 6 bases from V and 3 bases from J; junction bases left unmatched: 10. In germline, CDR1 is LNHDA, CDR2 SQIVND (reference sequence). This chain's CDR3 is CASSLKGGAYYGYTF. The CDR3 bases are TGTGCCAGTAGCCTAAAAGGGGGCGCGTACTATGGCTACACCTTC.

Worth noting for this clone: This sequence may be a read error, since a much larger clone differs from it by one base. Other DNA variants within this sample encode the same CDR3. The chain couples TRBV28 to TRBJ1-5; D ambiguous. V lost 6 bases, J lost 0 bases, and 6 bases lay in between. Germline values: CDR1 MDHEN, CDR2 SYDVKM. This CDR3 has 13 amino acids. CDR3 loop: CASSLYSNQPQHF. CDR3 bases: TGTGCCAGCAGCCTGTATAGCAATCAGCCCCAGCATTTT.

CDR3 DNA sequence: TGTGCCAGCAGCAAAGCTCGCGTACTCCCCCCCTACGAGCAGTACTTC. Protein product: CASSKARVLPPYEQYF. The chain carries TRBV21-1 and TRBJ2-7; the table's D call, TRBD2, has no DNA check behind it. TRBV21-1 is shown as a pseudogene. The CDR3 is 16 residues long.

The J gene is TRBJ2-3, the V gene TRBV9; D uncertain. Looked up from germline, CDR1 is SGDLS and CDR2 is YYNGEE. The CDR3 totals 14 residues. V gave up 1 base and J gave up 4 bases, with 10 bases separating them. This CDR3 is CASSVTGRPDTQYF. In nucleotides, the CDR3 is TGTGCCAGCAGCGTAACTGGACGGCCAGATACGCAGTATTTT.

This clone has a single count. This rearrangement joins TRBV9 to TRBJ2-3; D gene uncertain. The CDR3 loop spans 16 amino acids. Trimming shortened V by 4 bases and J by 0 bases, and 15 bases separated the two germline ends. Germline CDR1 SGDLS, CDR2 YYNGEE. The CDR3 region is CASSSGSLLSTDTQYF. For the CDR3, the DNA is TGTGCCAGCAGCTCCGGGTCACTCCTTAGCACAGATACGCAGTATTTT. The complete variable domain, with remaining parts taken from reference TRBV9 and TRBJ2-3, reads DSGVTQTPKHLITATGQRVTLRCSPRSGDLSVYWYQQSLDQGLQFLIQYYNGEERAKGNILERFSAQQFPDLHSELNLSSLELGDSALYFCASSSGSLLSTDTQYFGPGTRLTVL.

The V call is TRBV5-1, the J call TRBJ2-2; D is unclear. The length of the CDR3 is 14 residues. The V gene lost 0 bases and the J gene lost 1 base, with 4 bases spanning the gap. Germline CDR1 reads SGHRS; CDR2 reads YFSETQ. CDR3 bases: TGCGCCAGCAGCTTGGATTTGAACACCGGGGAGCTGTTTTTT. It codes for CASSLDLNTGELFF.

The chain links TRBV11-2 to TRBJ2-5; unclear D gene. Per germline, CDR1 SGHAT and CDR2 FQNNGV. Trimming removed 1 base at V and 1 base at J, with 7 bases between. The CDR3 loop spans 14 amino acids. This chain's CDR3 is CASSLGLVQETQYF. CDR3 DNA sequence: TGTGCCAGCAGCTTAGGTCTAGTCCAAGAGACCCAGTACTTC.

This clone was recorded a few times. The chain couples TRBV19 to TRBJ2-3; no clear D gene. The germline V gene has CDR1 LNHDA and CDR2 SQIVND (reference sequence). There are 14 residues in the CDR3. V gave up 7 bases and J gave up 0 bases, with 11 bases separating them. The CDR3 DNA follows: TGTGCCAGTACGGGTTTAGCTAGCACAGATACGCAGTATTTT. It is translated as CASTGLASTDTQYF.

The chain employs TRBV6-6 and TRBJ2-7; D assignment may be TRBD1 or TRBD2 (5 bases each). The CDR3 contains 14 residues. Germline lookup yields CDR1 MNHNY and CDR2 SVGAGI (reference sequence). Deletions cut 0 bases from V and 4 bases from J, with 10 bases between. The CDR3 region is CASSYSNGGYEQYF. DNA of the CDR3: TGTGCCAGCAGTTACTCGAATGGGGGTTACGAGCAGTACTTC.

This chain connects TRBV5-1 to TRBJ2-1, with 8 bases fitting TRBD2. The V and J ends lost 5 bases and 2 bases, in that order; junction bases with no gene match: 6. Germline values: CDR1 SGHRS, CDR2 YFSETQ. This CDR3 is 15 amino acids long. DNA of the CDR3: TGCGCCAGCAGGTTTACTAGCGGCCCCTACAATGAGCAGTTCTTC. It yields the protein CASRFTSGPYNEQFF.

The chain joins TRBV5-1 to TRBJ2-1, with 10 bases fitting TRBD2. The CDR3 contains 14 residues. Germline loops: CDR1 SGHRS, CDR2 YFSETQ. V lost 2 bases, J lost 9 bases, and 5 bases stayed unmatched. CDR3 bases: TGCGCCAGCAGCTTACCGGGACTAGCGACTGAGCAGTTCTTC. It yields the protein CASSLPGLATEQFF.

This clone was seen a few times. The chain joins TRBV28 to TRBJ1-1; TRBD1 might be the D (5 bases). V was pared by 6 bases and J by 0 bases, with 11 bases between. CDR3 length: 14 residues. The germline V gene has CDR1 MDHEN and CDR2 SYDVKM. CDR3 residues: CASRYETVNTEAFF. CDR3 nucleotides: TGTGCCAGCAGGTACGAGACAGTGAACACTGAAGCTTTCTTT.

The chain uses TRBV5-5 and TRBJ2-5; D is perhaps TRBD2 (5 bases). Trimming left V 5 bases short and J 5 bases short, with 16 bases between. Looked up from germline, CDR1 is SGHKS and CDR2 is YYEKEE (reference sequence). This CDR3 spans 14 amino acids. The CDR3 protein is CASSLPGPGETQYF. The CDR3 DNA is TGTGCCAGCAGTTTGCCAGGACCGGGGGAGACCCAGTACTTC.

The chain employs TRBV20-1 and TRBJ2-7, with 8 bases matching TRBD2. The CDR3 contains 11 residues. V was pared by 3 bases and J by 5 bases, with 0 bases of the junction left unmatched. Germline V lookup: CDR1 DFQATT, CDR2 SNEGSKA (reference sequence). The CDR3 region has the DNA TGCAGTGCTAGCGGGGGGGACGAGCAGTACTTC. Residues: CSASGGDEQYF.

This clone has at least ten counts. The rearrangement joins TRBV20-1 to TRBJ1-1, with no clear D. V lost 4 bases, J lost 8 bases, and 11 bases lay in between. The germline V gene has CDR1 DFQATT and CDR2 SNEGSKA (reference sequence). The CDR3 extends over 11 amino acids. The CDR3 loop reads CSATREVEAFF. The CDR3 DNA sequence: TGCAGTGCTACCCGGGAGGTGGAAGCTTTCTTT.

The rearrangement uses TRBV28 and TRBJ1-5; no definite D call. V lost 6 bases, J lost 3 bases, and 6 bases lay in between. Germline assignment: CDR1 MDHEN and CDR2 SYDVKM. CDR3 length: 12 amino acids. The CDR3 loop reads CASREPNQPQHF. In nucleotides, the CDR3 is TGTGCCAGCAGGGAACCCAATCAGCCCCAGCATTTT.

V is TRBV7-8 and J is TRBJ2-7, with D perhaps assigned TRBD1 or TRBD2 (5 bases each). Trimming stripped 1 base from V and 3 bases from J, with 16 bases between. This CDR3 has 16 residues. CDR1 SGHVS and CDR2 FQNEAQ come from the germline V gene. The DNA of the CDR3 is TGTGCCAGCAGCTTAGAGGGTAGGGACCCTATCTACGAGCAGTACTTC. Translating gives CASSLEGRDPIYEQYF.

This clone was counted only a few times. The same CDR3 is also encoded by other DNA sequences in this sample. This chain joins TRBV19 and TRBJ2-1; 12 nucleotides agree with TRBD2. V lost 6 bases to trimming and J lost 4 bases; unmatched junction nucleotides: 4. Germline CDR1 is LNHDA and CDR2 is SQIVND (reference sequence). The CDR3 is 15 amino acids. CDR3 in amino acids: CASSTGTSGYNEQFF. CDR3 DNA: TGTGCCAGTAGCACCGGGACTAGCGGGTACAATGAGCAGTTCTTC. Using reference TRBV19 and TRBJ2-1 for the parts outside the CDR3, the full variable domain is DGGITQSPKYLFRKEGQNVTLSCEQNLNHDAMYWYRQDPGQGLRLIYYSQIVNDFQKGDIAEGYSVSREKKESFPLTVTSAQKNPTAFYLCASSTGTSGYNEQFFGPGTRLTVL.

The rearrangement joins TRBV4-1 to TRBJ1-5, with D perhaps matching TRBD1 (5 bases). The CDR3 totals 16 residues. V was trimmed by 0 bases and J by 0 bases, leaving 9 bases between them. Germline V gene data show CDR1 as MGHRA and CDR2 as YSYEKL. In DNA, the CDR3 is TGCGCCAGCAGCCAAGATGCGGACAATAGCAATCAGCCCCAGCATTTT. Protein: CASSQDADNSNQPQHF.

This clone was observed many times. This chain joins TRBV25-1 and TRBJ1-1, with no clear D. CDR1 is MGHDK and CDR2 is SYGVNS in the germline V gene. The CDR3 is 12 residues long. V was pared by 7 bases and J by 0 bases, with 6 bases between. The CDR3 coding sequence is TGTGCCAGCAAGAAAATGAACACTGAAGCTTTCTTT. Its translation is CASKKMNTEAFF.

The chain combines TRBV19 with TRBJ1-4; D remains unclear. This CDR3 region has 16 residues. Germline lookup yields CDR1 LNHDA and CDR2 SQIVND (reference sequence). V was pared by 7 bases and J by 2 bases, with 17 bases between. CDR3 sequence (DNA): TGTGCCAGTACCAACATCCCCCTGAGGACTAATGAAAAACTGTTTTTT. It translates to CASTNIPLRTNEKLFF.

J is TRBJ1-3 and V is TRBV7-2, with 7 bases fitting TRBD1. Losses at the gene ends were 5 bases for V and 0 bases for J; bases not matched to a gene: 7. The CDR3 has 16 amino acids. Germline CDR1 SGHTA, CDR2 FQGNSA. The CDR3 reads CASSRQGANSGNTIYF. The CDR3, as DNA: TGTGCCAGCAGCAGACAGGGTGCGAACTCTGGAAACACCATATATTTT.